This is a list of T cell receptor beta chains from one sample in a study of blood T cells in healthy people across ages. Each CDR3 protein gets one entry after TCRdb re-called the 5' RACE reads with MiXCR. The profile covers about 640,000 distinct CDR3 sequences, with roughly 30% appearing a single time and approximately 14% taken by the ten largest. The sample consisted of blood. Receptors originate from a woman aged 80 or over in good health. Each CDR3 is given without its conserved first and last residue.

CDR3 protein	J gene	V gene
SDATGTSGTDTRY	TRBJ2-3	TRBV29-1
SVPGLLQGSYGYT	TRBJ1-2	TRBV29-1
ASSFSGGGETQF	TRBJ2-1	TRBV7-2
ASSLLGGFDEKPF	TRBJ1-4	TRBV28
ASSLRTGTVDTQY	TRBJ2-3	TRBV7-9
AIGEYDNEQY	TRBJ2-5	TRBV10-3
ASSVLAGIQETQY	TRBJ2-5	TRBV7-3
SAARGVVAKNIQY	TRBJ2-4	TRBV20-1
ASSQDNRENSPLH	TRBJ1-6	TRBV4-1
ASSLGTANTKAF	TRBJ1-1	TRBV27
ASSYGLATQETQY	TRBJ2-5	TRBV6-5
ASNDRGRTEAF	TRBJ1-1	TRBV5-6
AWGTGLGYT	TRBJ1-2	TRBV30
SVLRGEGTGTQY	.	TRBV29-1
ASSLTFDTQY	TRBJ2-3	TRBV5-1
ASSLRRDTQY	TRBJ2-3	TRBV11-1
ASSSSTRGQPQH	TRBJ1-5	TRBV5-8
AISARTGDGYT	TRBJ1-2	TRBV10-3
ASSQNDREVGYGYT	TRBJ1-2	TRBV18
ASSSRGSKNEQF	TRBJ2-1	TRBV28
ASSNRGGRETQY	TRBJ2-5	TRBV2
ASSLKFGTRRPNEQF	TRBJ2-1	TRBV7-3
ASGGGRADGYT	TRBJ1-2	TRBV6-6
ASWERGNEQY	TRBJ2-7	TRBV27
GARDIISYNEQF	TRBJ2-1	TRBV20-1
ASSYSSRGYGYT	TRBJ1-2	TRBV6-2/TRBV6-3
ASSGQGGKDTQY	TRBJ2-3	TRBV7-2
ASSQIGLRGYGYT	TRBJ1-2	TRBV4-1
ASRIGGGWTGYT	TRBJ1-2	TRBV28
ASSSGEVLLGSNQPQH	TRBJ1-5	TRBV28
ATSDFRSGGAIHEQF	TRBJ2-1	TRBV24-1
ASRETGVGEAF	TRBJ1-1	TRBV6-2/TRBV6-3
AWNRGRTNEKLF	TRBJ1-4	TRBV30
AIAGDVDQPQH	TRBJ1-5	TRBV28
ASSHTSGQETQY	TRBJ2-5	TRBV4-3
SVSRDKNQPQH	TRBJ1-5	TRBV20-1
ASSPPNQGVQGNQPQH	TRBJ1-5	TRBV28
ASSQDSSGGARDTQY	TRBJ2-3	TRBV4-2
ASSSSEGYNEQF	TRBJ2-1	TRBV7-7
ASSGLGALVEAF	TRBJ1-1	TRBV27
ASSPYIGTDTQY	TRBJ2-3	TRBV27
ASSSSGLAGDRLAKNIQY	.	TRBV5-8
ASKPSAGGPGDTQY	TRBJ2-3	TRBV4-3
ASSSGGSAGDTQY	TRBJ2-3	TRBV11-3
ASRYEGIDTEAF	TRBJ1-1	TRBV6-5
ASSLVQARNTGELF	TRBJ2-2	TRBV5-1
ASSLGTTGREAF	TRBJ1-1	TRBV7-9